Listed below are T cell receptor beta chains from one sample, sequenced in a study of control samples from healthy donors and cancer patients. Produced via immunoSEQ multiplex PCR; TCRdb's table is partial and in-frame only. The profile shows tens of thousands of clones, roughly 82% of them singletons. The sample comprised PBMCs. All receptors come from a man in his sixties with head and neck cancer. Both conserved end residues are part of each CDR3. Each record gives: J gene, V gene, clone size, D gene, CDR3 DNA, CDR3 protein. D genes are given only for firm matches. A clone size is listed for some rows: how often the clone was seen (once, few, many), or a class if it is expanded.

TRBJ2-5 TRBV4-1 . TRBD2 TGCGCCAGCAGCCAAGGAAGCCCCGGACTAGGCAGGTGGGAGACCCAGTACTTC CASSQGSPGLGRWETQYF
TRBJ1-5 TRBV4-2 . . TGTGCCAGCAGCCAACTTATAGGTCAGCCCCAGCATTTT CASSQLIGQPQHF
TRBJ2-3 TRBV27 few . TGTGCCAGCAGTTTATCATCACCCACAGATACGCAGTATTTT CASSLSSPTDTQYF
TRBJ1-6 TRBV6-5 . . TGTGCCAGCAGTTATTCCGGACAGTCGAATTCACCCCTCCACTTT CASSYSGQSNSPLHF
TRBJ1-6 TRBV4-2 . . TGTGCCAGCAGCGCTGACAGTTTTTCCTTCCACTTT CASSADSFSFHF
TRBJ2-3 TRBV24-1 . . TGTGCCACCGGGGGAGCAGACCCAGATACGCAGTATTTT CATGGADPDTQYF
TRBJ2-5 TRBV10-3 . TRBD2 TGTGCCATCGGGAACCGCAAGGCGGGAGATGAGACCCAGTACTTC CAIGNRKAGDETQYF
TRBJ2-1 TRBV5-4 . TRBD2 TGTGCCAGCGGGCTAGCGGGAGTTAATGAGCAGTTCTTC CASGLAGVNEQFF
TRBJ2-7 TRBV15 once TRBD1 TGTGCCACCAGCAGAGGACCCCCGGGACAGGGGACCCACGAGCAGTACTTC CATSRGPPGQGTHEQYF
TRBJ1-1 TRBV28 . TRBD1 TGTGCCAGCAGCCTCCCGGGACAGGGCACTGAAGCTTTCTTT CASSLPGQGTEAFF
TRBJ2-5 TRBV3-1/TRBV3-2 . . TGTGCCAGCAGCCAAAAGGTCGGGAGAATAGAGACCCAGTACTTC CASSQKVGRIETQYF
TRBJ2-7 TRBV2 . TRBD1 TGTGCCAGCAGTGAAGGACCTGGGGGACAGGGAATTCCCTACGAGCAGTACTTC CASSEGPGGQGIPYEQYF
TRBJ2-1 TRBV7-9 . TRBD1 TGTGCCAGCAGCTTCCCGGGACAGTGGACCTACAATGAGCAGTTCTTC CASSFPGQWTYNEQFF
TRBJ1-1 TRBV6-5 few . TGTGCCAGCAGTTACCGGGGGTTAGGAACTGAAGCTTTCTTT CASSYRGLGTEAFF
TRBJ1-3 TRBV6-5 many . TGTGCCAGCAGTTACTATGGAGGAAACACCATATATTTT CASSYYGGNTIYF
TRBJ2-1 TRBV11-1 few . TGTGCCAGCAGCTTAGTTGGACATGGGTCCAATGAGCAGTTCTTC CASSLVGHGSNEQFF
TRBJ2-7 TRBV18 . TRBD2 TGTGCCAGCTCCCGACTAGCGGACCCCTCCTACGAGCAGTACTTC CASSRLADPSYEQYF
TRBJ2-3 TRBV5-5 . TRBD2 TGTGCCAGCAGTGCTAGCGGGATTCCTCCCATTACGCAGTATTTT CASSASGIPPITQYF
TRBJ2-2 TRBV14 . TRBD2 TGTGCCAGCAGCCAGAGTCTAGCGGGAGTGGTCGCCGGGGAGCTGTTTTTT CASSQSLAGVVAGELFF
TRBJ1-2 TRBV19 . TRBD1 TGTGCCAGTACCCTCGGGACAGCCTATGGCTACACCTTC CASTLGTAYGYTF
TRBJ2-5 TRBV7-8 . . TGTGCCAGCAGCTCGAGGGTTGCAGAGACCCAGTACTTC CASSSRVAETQYF
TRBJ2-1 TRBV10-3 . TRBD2 TGTGCCATCACCCGGGGACTAGCGATTTACAATGAGCAGTTCTTC CAITRGLAIYNEQFF